This is a list of T cell receptor beta chains from one sample in a study of cytomegalovirus exposure and HLA in healthy donors. Sequencing used immunoSEQ multiplex PCR; TCRdb keeps in-frame clones, though not all of them. Found here are approximately 190,000 clones, 80% to 85% of them singletons; the top ten hold 6.3%. Sequences were obtained from PBMCs. The receptors shown here come from a man aged 40-50 years in good health and CMV-seropositive. Both conserved end residues are part of each CDR3.

CDR3	length	J	V
CASSSTPPRQGFYEQYF	17	TRBJ2-7	TRBV7-9
CASSLVGGGIVGYTF	15	TRBJ1-2	TRBV7-8
CASSLVGVGATNEKLFF	17	TRBJ1-4	TRBV5-6
CASSLKRGKIDTQYF	15	TRBJ2-3	TRBV11-2
CASRDLRTYGYTF	13	TRBJ1-2	TRBV2
CASSTSGGYNEQFF	14	TRBJ2-1	TRBV19
CASSLVGTSGGPLYEQYF	18	TRBJ2-7	TRBV7-2
CASSLGGQGNSPLHF	15	TRBJ1-6	TRBV5-1
CASKRGTIF	9	TRBJ2-1	TRBV2
CASSPNRVGNQPQHF	15	TRBJ1-5	TRBV6-5
CASSRSGSNEQFF	13	TRBJ2-1	TRBV7-6
CASSLEGRGNF	11	TRBJ1-2	TRBV28
CASSFRLGAPGGELFF	16	TRBJ2-2	TRBV27
CAISVAGSSYNEQFF	15	TRBJ2-1	TRBV10-3
CASSRAGTGVFEQYF	15	TRBJ2-5	TRBV10-1
CASSRTQRNTIYF	13	TRBJ1-3	TRBV6-6
CATSPGRGGQETQYF	15	TRBJ2-5	TRBV9
CSATTVLEAFF	11	TRBJ1-1	TRBV20-1
CASSPQQGAPGTEAFF	16	TRBJ1-1	TRBV18
CASSPGTGSYNEQFF	15	TRBJ2-1	TRBV5-1
CASSPLGQENTEAFF	15	TRBJ1-1	TRBV18
CASSQDREGGYEQYF	15	TRBJ2-7	TRBV4-3
CSSRLVVRRNTEAFF	15	TRBJ1-1	TRBV7-9
CASSPRQGENYEQYF	15	TRBJ2-7	TRBV18
CASSLGFRGLNIQYF	15	TRBJ2-4	TRBV28